This T cell receptor (beta chain) came from a study of control samples from healthy donors and cancer patients. Assay: immunoSEQ multiplex PCR; the TCRdb copy retains only in-frame clones and omits some. This table holds more than 85,000 clones, around nine tenths found once. Germline V gene data show CDR1 as ENHRY and CDR2 as SYGVKD. The CDR3 covers 13 residues. V gave up 5 bases and J gave up 0 bases, with 8 bases separating them. This TCR came from a woman aged 55-69 years with lung cancer. Material: PBMCs. The rearrangement links TRBV10-3 to TRBJ2-7; D possibly corresponds to TRBD2 (5 bases). The CDR3 loop is CAISSRDSYEQYF. The CDR3 nucleotides are TGTGCCATCAGTTCCCGGGACTCCTACGAGCAGTACTTC.